What follows is one T cell receptor (beta chain) and its context. Its antigen is currently not known. The input lacks base qualities; no much larger clone sits a single base away. TCRbeta CDR3 regions were amplified from genomic DNA by means of the immunoSEQ Assay, a bias-controlled multiplex PCR. Per the authors' processing: The number of nucleated cells in each sample was estimated from the amplification of reference gene primers within the assay. To quantify the absolute abundance of each unique TCRbeta CDR3 rearrangement, sequence reads were collapsed and filtered. Productive Simpson clonality was computed per sample as the square root of Simpson's diversity index over productive rearrangements. TCRdb provides this immuneACCESS table in a form limited to in-frame rearrangements. Some clones are lacking; in checked studies, under half of them reflect an unresolved V gene, and why the rest are absent is not known. The DNA gave D and trimming, while V, J and clone size come from that table. The table for this sample lists fewer than 90,000 clones; 87% of them were counted only once. The ten biggest clones cover more than 14% of the sample.

This entry is derived from a study of blood T cell repertoires in COVID-19 (dated by TCRdb to about 2020). About the full investigation: The collaborator samples originated in the United States, Italy and Spain and spanned the acute and convalescent phases of COVID-19. Where HLA class I and class II types were available, the types were taken from metadata supplied by the sample provider, not from assay-based typing. The prospective study material was composed of cDNA or gDNA derived from T cells, B-cell-depleted T cells, or PBMCs. The repertoires were released in a freely available public database intended as a resource for research on the immune response to SARS-CoV-2. Samples were obtained from the ongoing ImmuneRACE study (first 160 participants) and from about 1,300 subjects provided by 6 global collaborators. A de-identified subject ID, COVID-19 status, age in years and sex were almost always included in the sample metadata. Deeply sampled blood TCRbeta repertoires from subjects exposed to, actively infected with, or recovered from COVID-19 were included in the dataset. Beyond this particular receptor, the publication reports: How much clinical and demographic metadata was included differed by source and by participant, and the metadata was provided uncurated.

Trimming at the junction amounts to 7 bases on V and 1 base on J, and the germline ends lie 13 bases apart. The germline V gene specifies MNHEY as CDR1 and SVGAGI as CDR2. The cysteine opens and the phenylalanine closes a CDR3 of 14 amino acids. Left in the record is the CDR3 DNA by itself, 42 bases read in frame from the first base. Whole blood was collected in K2EDTA tubes by collaborating institutions according to the institutions' own protocols. Collaborator samples were shipped for TCRbeta analysis as frozen whole blood, isolated PBMCs, or DNA extracted from either sample type. The chain couples TRBV6-5 to TRBJ1-1; TRBD1 is a possible D gene, resting on 5 matching bases. Sequencing was carried out using peripheral blood. The receptor was isolated from a male donor with acute or convalescent COVID-19. The DNA is as follows: TGTGCCAGCAACCCGACAGTCCGGAACACTGAAGCTTTCTTT. It encodes CASNPTVRNTEAFF.